A selection of T cell receptor beta chains follows, all from one sample in a study of T cell responses to AZD1222 COVID-19 vaccine. Produced via immunoSEQ multiplex PCR; TCRdb's table is partial and in-frame only. The profile shows 250,000 to 300,000 clones, 94% of them singletons. Specimen: peripheral blood, collected 28 days after the second AZD1222 dose. The receptors derive from an adult who received the AZD1222 COVID-19 vaccine. Each CDR3 is given with its conserved first and last residue. Fields, in order: clone size, J gene, V gene, CDR3 protein. The listing skips clone size in some rows; elsewhere it reads once, few, many or a size class.

NA | TRBJ1-2 | TRBV6-6 | CASTLTSYNYGYTF
NA | TRBJ2-7 | TRBV29-1 | CSVEERRTYEQYF
NA | TRBJ2-1 | TRBV4-2 | CASSQRGAGSYNEQFF
NA | TRBJ2-5 | TRBV7-9 | CASSLEAGEKTQYF
NA | TRBJ2-3 | TRBV28 | CASSLNTRDWPSTDTQYF
NA | TRBJ2-2 | TRBV24-1 | CATSALTGNTGELFF
once | TRBJ2-5 | TRBV28 | CASSFGSLQETQYF
NA | TRBJ2-7 | TRBV4-1 | CASSPTGTYEQYF
NA | TRBJ2-7 | TRBV11-2 | CASTSQGFFHEQYF
NA | TRBJ2-3 | TRBV5-4 | CASRGRGQGTDTQYF
NA | TRBJ1-6 | TRBV9 | CASSGGQLANSPLHF
NA | TRBJ1-2 | TRBV2 | CASSRQPEGGYTF
NA | TRBJ1-2 | TRBV28 | CASAGGYGGYTF
NA | TRBJ1-4 | TRBV7-9 | CASSQTGSGEKLFF
NA | TRBJ2-7 | TRBV19 | CASSPRGLAANEQYF
NA | TRBJ2-3 | TRBV10-3 | CAISEVGGNTDTQYF
NA | TRBJ2-5 | TRBV11-2 | CASSLYQETQYF
NA | TRBJ2-7 | TRBV2 | CASSDGYSYEQYF
NA | TRBJ2-3 | TRBV3-1/TRBV3-2 | CASSQGGANTQYF
NA | TRBJ1-6 | TRBV7-8 | CASSSLVAYSPLHF
NA | TRBJ2-1 | TRBV18 | CASGLAGSNEQFF
NA | TRBJ1-2 | TRBV4-3 | CASSQDRGQSIYGYTF
NA | TRBJ2-7 | TRBV5-6 | CASSLRAGYEQYF
NA | TRBJ2-7 | TRBV28 | CASSHVGGGIYEQYF
NA | TRBJ2-7 | TRBV13 | CASSRQGGTYEQYF
NA | TRBJ1-3 | TRBV30 | CAWSVGPGSGNTIYF
NA | TRBJ2-2 | TRBV13 | CASSPRLRGAVF
NA | TRBJ1-5 | TRBV28 | CASSLGYQPQHF
once | TRBJ1-4 | TRBV5-1 | CASSLQGVEEKLFF
NA | TRBJ2-1 | TRBV28 | CASSPPRAEQFF
NA | TRBJ2-1 | TRBV30 | CAWQAGSYNEQFF
NA | TRBJ1-2 | TRBV9 | CASSPRPGTGVREGYTF
NA | TRBJ1-2 | TRBV6-5 | CASSPTGNYGYTF
NA | TRBJ2-7 | TRBV21-1 | CAGKTGAYEQYF
NA | TRBJ2-7 | TRBV5-1 | CASSTGTVYHEQYF
NA | TRBJ1-1 | TRBV7-8 | CASSLMNTEAFF
NA | TRBJ1-2 | TRBV29-1 | CSVTEGQGGGYTF
NA | TRBJ2-7 | TRBV9 | CASSVAGTGYEQYF
NA | TRBJ2-3 | TRBV19 | CASSSREPIDTQYF
NA | TRBJ1-1 | TRBV3-1/TRBV3-2 | CACGTGRNTEAFF
NA | TRBJ1-3 | TRBV28 | CASRSHGNTIYF
NA | TRBJ2-7 | TRBV7-2 | CASSLGRTLLAEQYF
NA | TRBJ1-6 | TRBV6-5 | CASSYLDRGSPLHF
NA | TRBJ1-1 | TRBV2 | CASSVRQGLVVTEAFF
NA | TRBJ2-1 | TRBV7-8 | CASSLVGGTYNEQFF
NA | TRBJ1-5 | TRBV15 | CATSRDYGQPQHF